The 9 T cell receptor beta chains in this list originate from one sample, sequenced in a study of shared clonotypes between healthy human individuals. Terminally differentiated effector memory CD45RA+ cells were left out of the naive CD8 fraction, which was CD45RO-negative and positively selected for CCR7. Libraries were prepared by immunoSEQ multiplex PCR; TCRdb keeps only in-frame clonotypes and omits some of them. This table has around 600,000 clones, roughly 95% appearing once. The sequenced sample consisted of naive CD8+ T cells sorted from blood. The receptor source for this set is a woman under 40 in good health.

In DNA form, the CDR3 reads TGTGCCAGCAGCCAATATGCAGGGGAAACCTACGAGCAGTACTTC. As protein: CASSQYAGETYEQYF. The chain links TRBV14 to TRBJ2-7; a weak D match, TRBD1 (6 bases). The CDR3 is 15 residues long. V was pared by 2 bases and J by 2 bases, with 13 bases between. The germline CDR1 and CDR2 sequences are SGHDN and FVKESK.

Worth noting for this clone: An end of the junction does not agree with germline; a read error may underlie this. The CDR3 loop is CASSLASTDTQYF. CDR3 in DNA: TGTGCCAGCAGCTTGGCTAGCACCGATACGCAGTATTTT. V and J are TRBV5-6 and TRBJ2-3, with D perhaps TRBD2 (5 bases). This CDR3 contains 13 residues. CDR1 and CDR2 from the germline V gene are SGHDT and YYEEEE.

V usage is TRBV28 and J usage is TRBJ1-5; TRBD1 is a possible D gene (5 bases). The CDR3 length is 15 residues. V was shortened by 2 bases and J by 4 bases, with 12 bases between the two germline ends. The germline V gene encodes CDR1 MDHEN and CDR2 SYDVKM. CDR3 DNA sequence: TGTGCCAGCAGTTTAAGGGGTTATAGGAATCAGCCCCAGCATTTT. The encoded protein is CASSLRGYRNQPQHF.

V gene TRBV5-4 combines with J gene TRBJ2-5; weak D call: TRBD1 (5 bases). The assigned J gene may be wrong: the sequence end matches TRBJ2-7 better. The CDR3 spans 15 residues. CDR1 is SGHNT and CDR2 is YYREEE in the germline V gene (reference sequence). CDR3 nucleotides: TGTGCCAGCAGCTTGGTTACAGGTCCTGGCTACGAGCAGTACTTC. This codes for CASSLVTGPGYEQYF.

The chain links TRBV4-2 to TRBJ2-7; TRBD2 aligns across 12 bases. V gave up 2 bases and J gave up 2 bases; unmatched junction bases: 1. CDR3 size: 15 residues. CDR1 and CDR2 (germline): LGHNA, YNFKEQ. The CDR3 region has the DNA TGTGCCAGCAGCCAACTAGCGGGAGGGCCCTACGAGCAGTACTTC. Protein: CASSQLAGGPYEQYF.

The V gene is TRBV5-4, the J gene TRBJ2-7, with D possibly being TRBD1 (6 bases). The ends were cut back, 4 bases at V and 4 bases at J, with 21 bases in the middle. The CDR3 contains 16 residues. Germline lookup yields CDR1 SGHNT and CDR2 YYREEE (reference sequence). CDR3 region: CASSPRGFGTSYEQYF. CDR3 DNA: TGTGCCAGCAGCCCTCGGGGCTTTGGGACATCGTACGAGCAGTACTTC.

The rearrangement links TRBV27 to TRBJ1-1, with a tentative D call TRBD1 (5 bases). This CDR3 is 13 amino acids long. Germline assignment: CDR1 MNHEY and CDR2 SMNVEV (reference sequence). The germline V and J ends were trimmed by 6 bases and 0 bases, with 8 bases remaining between them. This CDR3 is CASSLDMNTEAFF. The DNA for the CDR3 is TGTGCCAGCAGCCTGGACATGAACACTGAAGCTTTCTTT.

The chain joins TRBV7-9 to TRBJ2-5; D call uncertain. The V end lost 3 bases, the J end lost 9 bases, and 17 bases lay between the germline ends. The CDR3 consists of 14 residues. In germline, CDR1 is SEHNR, CDR2 FQNEAQ (reference sequence). The CDR3 bases are TGTGCCAGCAGCTTCCCACTGCCGCATCCGGCCCAGTACTTC. It yields the protein CASSFPLPHPAQYF.

The rearrangement uses TRBV27 and TRBJ1-4, with a tentative D call TRBD1 (5 bases). There are 14 residues in the CDR3. V dropped 5 bases and J dropped 6 bases, with 13 bases sitting between them. Germline V gene sequence: CDR1 MNHEY, CDR2 SMNVEV (reference sequence). The CDR3 DNA reads TGTGCCAGCAGTAGAAAGACAGCTTATGAAAAACTGTTTTTT. Amino acids: CASSRKTAYEKLFF.